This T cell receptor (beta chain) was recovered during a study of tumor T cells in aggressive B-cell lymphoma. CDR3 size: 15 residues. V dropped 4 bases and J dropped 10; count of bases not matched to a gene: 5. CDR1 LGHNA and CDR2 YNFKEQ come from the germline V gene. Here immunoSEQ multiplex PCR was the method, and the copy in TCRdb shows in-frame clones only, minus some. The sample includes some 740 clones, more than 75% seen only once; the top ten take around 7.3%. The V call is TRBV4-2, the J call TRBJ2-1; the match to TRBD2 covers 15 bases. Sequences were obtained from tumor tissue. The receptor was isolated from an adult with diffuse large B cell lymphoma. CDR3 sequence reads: CASSPGLAGGMEQFF. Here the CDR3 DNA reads TGTGCCAGCAGCCCGGGACTAGCGGGGGGAATGGAGCAGTTCTTC.